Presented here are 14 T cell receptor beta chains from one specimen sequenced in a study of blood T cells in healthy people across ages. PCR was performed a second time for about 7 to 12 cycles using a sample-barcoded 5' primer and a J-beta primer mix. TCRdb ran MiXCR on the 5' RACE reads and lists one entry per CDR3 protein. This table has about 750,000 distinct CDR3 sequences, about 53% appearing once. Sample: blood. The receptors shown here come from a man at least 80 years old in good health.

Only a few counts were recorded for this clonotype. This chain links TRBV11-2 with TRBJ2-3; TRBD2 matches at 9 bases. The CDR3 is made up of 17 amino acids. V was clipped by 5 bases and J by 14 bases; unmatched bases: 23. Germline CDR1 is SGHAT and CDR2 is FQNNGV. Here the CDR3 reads CASSPNILSGRHRDAYF. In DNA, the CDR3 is TGTGCCAGCAGCCCCAACATCCTTAGCGGGAGACACAGAGACGCGTATTTT.

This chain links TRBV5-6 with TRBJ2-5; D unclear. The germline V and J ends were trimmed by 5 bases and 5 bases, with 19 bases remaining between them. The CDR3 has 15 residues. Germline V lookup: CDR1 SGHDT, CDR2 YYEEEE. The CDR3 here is CASRKWAVLRETQYF. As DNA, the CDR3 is TGTGCCAGCAGGAAATGGGCAGTCCTTCGGGAGACCCAGTACTTC.

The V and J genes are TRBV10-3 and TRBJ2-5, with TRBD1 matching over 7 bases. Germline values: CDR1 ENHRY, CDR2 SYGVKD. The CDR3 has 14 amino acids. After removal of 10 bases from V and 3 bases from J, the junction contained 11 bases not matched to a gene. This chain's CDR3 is CASKAPGTEETQYF. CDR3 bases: TGTGCCAGCAAAGCGCCCGGGACAGAAGAGACCCAGTACTTC.

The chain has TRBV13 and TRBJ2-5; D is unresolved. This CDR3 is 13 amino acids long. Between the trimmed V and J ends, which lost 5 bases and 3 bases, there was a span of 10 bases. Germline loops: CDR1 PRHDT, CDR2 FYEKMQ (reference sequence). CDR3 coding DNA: TGTGCCAGCAGCCCGGGCCCGGAAGAGACCCAGTACTTC. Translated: CASSPGPEETQYF.

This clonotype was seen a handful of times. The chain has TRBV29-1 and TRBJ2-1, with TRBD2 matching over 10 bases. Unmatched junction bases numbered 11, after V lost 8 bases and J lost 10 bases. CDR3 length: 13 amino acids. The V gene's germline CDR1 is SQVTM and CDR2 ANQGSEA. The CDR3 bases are TGCAGCATTCCTAGCGGGAGAGCTTGGGAGCAGTTCTTC. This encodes CSIPSGRAWEQFF.

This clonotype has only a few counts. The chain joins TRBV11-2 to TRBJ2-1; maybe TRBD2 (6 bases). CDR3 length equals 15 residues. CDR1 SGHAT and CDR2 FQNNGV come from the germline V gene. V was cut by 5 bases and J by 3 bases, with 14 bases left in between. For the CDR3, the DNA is TGTGCCAGCAGCCGACCCGGGGGTCTCTACAATGAGCAGTTCTTC. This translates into CASSRPGGLYNEQFF.

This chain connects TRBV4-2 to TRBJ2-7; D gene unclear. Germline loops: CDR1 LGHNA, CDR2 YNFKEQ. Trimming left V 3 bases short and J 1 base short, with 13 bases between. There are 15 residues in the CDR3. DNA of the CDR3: TGTGCCAGCAGCCAGGAGCTGGTTGGGTCCTACGAGCAGTACTTC. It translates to CASSQELVGSYEQYF.

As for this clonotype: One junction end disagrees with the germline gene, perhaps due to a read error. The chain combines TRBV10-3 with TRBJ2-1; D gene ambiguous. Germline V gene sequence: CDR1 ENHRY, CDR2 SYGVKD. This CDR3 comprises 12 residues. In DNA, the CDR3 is TGTGCCATCAGTGATCTCTACTATGAGCAGTGCTTC. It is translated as CAISDLYYEQCF.

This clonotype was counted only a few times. CDR3 in DNA: TGTGCCAGCACCCACCCGACAGGGGCCAAAAACATTCAGTACTTC. Translating gives CASTHPTGAKNIQYF. The J gene is TRBJ2-4, the V gene TRBV2; 7 bases agree with TRBD1. The CDR3 sequence is 15 residues long. Unmatched junction bases numbered 7, after V lost 7 bases and J lost 1 base. Germline V lookup: CDR1 SNHLY, CDR2 FYNNEI.

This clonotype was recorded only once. The DNA of the CDR3 is TGTGCCAGCAGCTTACTACTAGCATCAAGATACGCGTATTTT. This translates into CASSLLLASRYAYF. The V call is TRBV7-2, the J call TRBJ2-3; the D gene is possibly TRBD2 (6 bases). CDR3 size: 14 residues. V lost 2 bases, J lost 14 bases, and 20 bases lay in between. Germline V gene lookup returns CDR1 SGHTA and CDR2 FQGNSA.

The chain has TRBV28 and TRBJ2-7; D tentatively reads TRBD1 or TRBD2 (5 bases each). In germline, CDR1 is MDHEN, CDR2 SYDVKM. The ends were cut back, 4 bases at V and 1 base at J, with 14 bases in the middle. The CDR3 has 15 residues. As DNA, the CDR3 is TGTGCCAGCAGTTGGGAGACAGTGCAGTCCTACGAGCAGTACTTC. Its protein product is CASSWETVQSYEQYF.

The CDR3 DNA is TGCAGTGCCCACAGCGGCGAGAATGAGCAGTTCTTC. It encodes CSAHSGENEQFF. V gene TRBV20-1 combines with J gene TRBJ2-1; D possibly corresponds to TRBD2 (5 bases). Trimming removed 6 bases from V and 7 bases from J, with 13 bases in between. CDR1 is DFQATT, CDR2 SNEGSKA, per germline (reference sequence). The CDR3 length is 12 residues.

CDR3 sequence: CASSLGGVPSYGYTF. The CDR3 DNA reads TGTGCCAGCAGCTTAGGAGGGGTCCCTAGCTATGGCTACACCTTC. V and J are TRBV7-3 and TRBJ1-2, with a possible D match to TRBD1 (5 bases). Looked up from germline, CDR1 is SGHTA and CDR2 is FQGTGA. V was cut by 2 bases and J by 4 bases, with 14 bases left in between. CDR3 length: 15 amino acids.

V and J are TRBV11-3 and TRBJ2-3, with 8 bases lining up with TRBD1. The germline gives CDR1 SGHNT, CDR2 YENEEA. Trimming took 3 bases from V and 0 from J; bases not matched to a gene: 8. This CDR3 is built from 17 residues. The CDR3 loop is CASSFRLGTGSTDTQYF. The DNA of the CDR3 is TGTGCCAGCAGCTTTCGGCTTGGGACAGGAAGCACAGATACGCAGTATTTT.